This TCR beta chain was captured in a study of cytomegalovirus exposure and HLA in healthy donors. In germline, CDR1 is SGHNT, CDR2 YYREEE (reference sequence). The CDR3 contains 14 residues. The repertoire was sequenced with immunoSEQ multiplex PCR; TCRdb's copy has only in-frame clones and lacks some. Altogether some 130,000 clones are present, 84% being singletons, with the ten largest covering 1.4%. Broader study findings: In the 95 to 150 validation repertoires, about 94% of cluster scores exceeded 0, per a later analysis.

The sample holds one count of this clone. Its antigen is as yet unknown. Mismatch with germline at one junction end may stem from a read error. The receptor was isolated from a woman under 40 in good health and CMV-seronegative. The sample was PBMCs. The chain carries TRBV5-4 and TRBJ2-7; 15 bases line up with TRBD2. In DNA, the CDR3 is TGTGCCAGCAGCCCGACCGGGACTAGCGGGGGGCCGAACTTC. Amino acids: CASSPTGTSGGPNF.